These 15 T cell receptor beta chains share one sample of origin, sequenced in a study of OX40 agonist ivuxolimab in advanced cancers. This table comes from immunoSEQ multiplex PCR, and its TCRdb copy is limited to in-frame clones, with some not included. Found here are 98,000 or so clones, approximately 89% of them singletons; the top ten hold approximately 0.35%. This material consisted of CD4+ or CD8+ T cells sorted from blood, taken in a trial of the OX40 agonist ivuxolimab. The receptors here all came from an adult with an advanced solid tumor such as melanoma, head and neck, liver or kidney cancer.

The CDR3 protein is CASSYGVAGPQHF. In DNA form, the CDR3 reads TGTGCCAGCAGTTACGGAGTGGCTGGGCCCCAGCATTTT. V usage is TRBV6-5 and J usage is TRBJ1-5, with D unresolved. V gave up 2 bases and J gave up 9 bases, with 11 bases separating them. The CDR3 covers 13 residues. Germline CDR1 MNHEY, CDR2 SVGAGI.

CDR3 region: CASSSAGAFSNQPQHF. CDR3 DNA: TGTGCCAGCAGCTCAGCAGGGGCCTTTAGCAATCAGCCCCAGCATTTT. This rearrangement joins TRBV7-8 to TRBJ1-5, with a possible D match to TRBD1 (6 bases). Trimming took off 4 bases at V and 0 bases at J, with 13 bases between the two ends. Germline V gene lookup returns CDR1 SGHVS and CDR2 FQNEAQ. The length of the CDR3 is 16 residues. The whole variable domain, filled in from reference TRBV7-8 and TRBJ1-5, reads GAGVSQSPRYKVAKRGQDVALRCDPISGHVSLFWYQQALGQGPEFLTYFQNEAQLDKSGLPSDRFFAERPEGSVSTLKIQRTQQEDSAVYLCASSSAGAFSNQPQHFGDGTRLSIL.

The chain recombines TRBV7-3 with TRBJ2-1; the match to TRBD2 covers 9 bases. CDR1 is SGHTA, CDR2 FQGTGA, per germline. The CDR3 totals 14 residues. V lost 6 bases to trimming and J lost 5 bases; unmatched junction nucleotides: 5. CDR3: CASRLVAGDNEQFF. In DNA, the CDR3 is TGTGCCAGCAGACTCGTAGCGGGAGACAATGAGCAGTTCTTC.

The chain carries TRBV29-1 and TRBJ1-2, with 9 bases that match TRBD1. Germline CDR1 reads SQVTM; CDR2 reads ANQGSEA. Trimming at V came to 3 bases and at J to 8 bases, leaving 13 bases not matched to a gene. The CDR3 totals 15 residues. CDR3 sequence reads: CSVDVNRGQGYGYTF. DNA of the CDR3: TGCAGCGTTGACGTAAACAGGGGACAGGGTTACGGCTACACCTTC.

V and J are TRBV2 and TRBJ1-1, with TRBD1 as a possible D gene (6 bases). Germline V gives CDR1 SNHLY, CDR2 FYNNEI. The V and J ends lost 4 bases and 4 bases respectively, with 13 bases between them. CDR3 size: 14 residues. CDR3 coding DNA: TGTGCCAGCAGTGGGTTAGGGGGTGGCACTGAAGCTTTCTTT. Its protein product is CASSGLGGGTEAFF.

The genes are TRBV6-1 and TRBJ1-1; 7 nucleotides line up with TRBD1. Germline V gene sequence: CDR1 MNHNS, CDR2 SASEGT. The CDR3 loop spans 16 amino acids. Trimming removed 2 bases from V and 11 bases from J; junction bases left unmatched: 17. This chain's CDR3 is CASSEQGGLEGAEAFF. The CDR3 DNA sequence: TGTGCCAGCAGTGAACAGGGTGGTTTGGAGGGGGCCGAGGCTTTCTTT.

V usage is TRBV18 and J usage is TRBJ2-3; 7 bases are a match to TRBD2. The germline V gene encodes CDR1 KGHSH and CDR2 LQKENI. CDR3 length: 15 amino acids. J was trimmed by 0 bases and V by 6 bases; bases with no gene match: 6. The CDR3 is CASSRDYTSTDTQYF. The CDR3 coding sequence is TGTGCCAGCTCTAGGGACTATACAAGCACAGATACGCAGTATTTT.

The genes are TRBV18 and TRBJ2-1; 10 nucleotides match TRBD1. There are 15 residues in the CDR3. After removal of 0 bases from V and 7 bases from J, the junction contained 3 bases not matched to a gene. Germline V gives CDR1 KGHSH, CDR2 LQKENI. This CDR3 is CASSPPGTGVNEQFF. In DNA form, the CDR3 reads TGTGCCAGCTCACCACCTGGGACAGGGGTGAATGAGCAGTTCTTC.

The V and J genes are TRBV19 and TRBJ1-4; D gene unclear. Germline values: CDR1 LNHDA, CDR2 SQIVND (reference sequence). V dropped 7 bases and J dropped 2 bases, with 20 bases sitting between them. The CDR3 has 17 amino acids. The CDR3 DNA reads TGTGCCAGTAAGAAAAAGACACCCGCGGCGACTAATGAAAAACTGTTTTTT. Its protein product is CASKKKTPAATNEKLFF.

The J gene is TRBJ2-7, the V gene TRBV4-2, with 7 positions matching TRBD1. Germline CDR1 and CDR2: LGHNA and YNFKEQ. The CDR3 totals 15 residues. Trimming removed 1 base from V and 0 bases from J; junction bases left unmatched: 3. The CDR3 protein is CASSQGGQSSYEQYF. CDR3 DNA sequence: TGTGCCAGCAGCCAAGGGGGACAGTCCTCCTACGAGCAGTACTTC.

V and J are TRBV5-4 and TRBJ2-5; 9 bases align to TRBD2. The CDR3 is 15 residues long. The ends lost 0 bases at V and 4 bases at J; junction bases unmatched: 4. Per germline, CDR1 SGHNT and CDR2 YYREEE (reference sequence). The CDR3 sequence: CASSLGLAGRETQYF. In DNA, the CDR3 is TGTGCCAGCAGCTTGGGGCTAGCGGGACGAGAGACCCAGTACTTC.

The chain recombines TRBV7-2 with TRBJ1-3, with no clear D. CDR1 is SGHTA and CDR2 is FQGNSA in the germline V gene. The CDR3 extends over 15 amino acids. V dropped 1 base and J dropped 8 bases, with 15 bases sitting between them. CDR3 in amino acids: CASSLGGPPTDTIYF. In DNA form, the CDR3 reads TGTGCCAGCAGCTTAGGTGGACCCCCAACGGACACCATATATTTT.

This sequence joins TRBV18 and TRBJ1-5; 7 bases agree with TRBD1. The CDR3 length is 16 residues. V lost 4 bases, J lost 0 bases, and 6 bases stayed unmatched. Germline-derived CDR1 and CDR2 are KGHSH and LQKENI. CDR3 amino acids: CASSLNRGDSNQPQHF. CDR3 sequence (DNA): TGTGCCAGCTCACTTAACAGGGGAGATAGCAATCAGCCCCAGCATTTT.

This chain connects TRBV9 to TRBJ1-2; 9 positions agree with TRBD1. The CDR3 covers 14 residues. V shed 3 bases and J 3 bases; nucleotides not matched to a gene: 3. From germline, CDR1 is SGDLS and CDR2 YYNGEE. In DNA, the CDR3 is TGTGCCAGCAGCGGACAGGGGGGGCACTATGGCTACACCTTC. This codes for CASSGQGGHYGYTF.

The J gene is TRBJ2-5, the V gene TRBV11-2; 14 nucleotides line up with TRBD2. Germline CDR1 and CDR2: SGHAT and FQNNGV. CDR3 length: 16 residues. J lost 5 bases, V lost 5 bases, and 7 bases had no gene match. CDR3 region: CASSAGLAGEGETQYF. CDR3 in DNA: TGTGCCAGCAGCGCGGGACTAGCGGGAGAGGGGGAGACCCAGTACTTC.